These 3 T cell receptor beta chains were all obtained from the same sample, sequenced in a study of blood T cell repertoires in COVID-19. The repertoire was sequenced with immunoSEQ multiplex PCR; TCRdb's copy has only in-frame clones and lacks some. This table holds some 100,000 clones, approximately 90% found once. The sequencing input was peripheral blood. Receptor source: a man aged 60 to 69 with acute or convalescent COVID-19.

The J gene is TRBJ1-2, the V gene TRBV29-1; 7 nucleotides align to TRBD1. The germline V gene has CDR1 SQVTM and CDR2 ANQGSEA. CDR3 length: 14 residues. V was clipped by 2 bases and J by 4 bases; unmatched bases: 7. This chain's CDR3 is CSVETEGATYGYTF. For the CDR3, the DNA is TGCAGCGTTGAAACCGAGGGGGCGACCTATGGCTACACCTTC.

V gene TRBV7-6 combines with J gene TRBJ2-1, with 9 positions matching TRBD1. V trimming: 5 bases; J trimming: 6 bases; junction bases outside the gene matches: 8. The V gene's germline CDR1 is SGHVS and CDR2 FNYEAQ. The length of the CDR3 is 15 residues. The CDR3, as DNA: TGTGCCAGCAGCCCCACAGGGGGCGCCGGCAATGAGCAGTTCTTC. This translates into CASSPTGGAGNEQFF.

This chain joins TRBV5-1 and TRBJ2-3, with TRBD2 identical over 10 bases. V shed 7 bases and J 4 bases; nucleotides not matched to a gene: 9. Germline CDR1 SGHRS, CDR2 YFSETQ. CDR3 length: 15 amino acids. CDR3 protein: CASGKREGGADTQYF. The CDR3 coding sequence is TGCGCCAGCGGCAAGCGGGAGGGGGGCGCAGATACGCAGTATTTT.